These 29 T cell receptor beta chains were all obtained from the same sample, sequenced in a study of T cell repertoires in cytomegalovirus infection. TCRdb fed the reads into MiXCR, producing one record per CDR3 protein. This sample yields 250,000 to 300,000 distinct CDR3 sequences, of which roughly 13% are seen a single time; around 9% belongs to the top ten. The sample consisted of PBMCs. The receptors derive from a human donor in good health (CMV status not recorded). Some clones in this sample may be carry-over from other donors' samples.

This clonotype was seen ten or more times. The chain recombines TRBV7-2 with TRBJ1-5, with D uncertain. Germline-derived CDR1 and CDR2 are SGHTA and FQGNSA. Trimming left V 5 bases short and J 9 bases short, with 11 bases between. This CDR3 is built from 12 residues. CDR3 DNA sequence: TGTGCCAGCAGCCTTCACGGCGGGCCCCAGCATTTT. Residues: CASSLHGGPQHF.

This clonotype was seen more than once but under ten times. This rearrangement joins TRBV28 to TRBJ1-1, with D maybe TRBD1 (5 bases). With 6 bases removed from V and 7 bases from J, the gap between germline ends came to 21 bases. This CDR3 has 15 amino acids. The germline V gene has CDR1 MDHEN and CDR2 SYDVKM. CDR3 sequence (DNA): TGTGCCAGCAGCTTCCTAATTGGGGCAGCTAGTGAAGCTTTCTTT. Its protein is CASSFLIGAASEAFF.

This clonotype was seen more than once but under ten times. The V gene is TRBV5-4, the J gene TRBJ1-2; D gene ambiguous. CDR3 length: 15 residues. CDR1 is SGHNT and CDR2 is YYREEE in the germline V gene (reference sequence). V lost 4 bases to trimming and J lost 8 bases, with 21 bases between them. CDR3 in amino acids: CASSNPWRVPRGYTF. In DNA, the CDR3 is TGTGCCAGCAGCAACCCCTGGCGGGTTCCCCGGGGCTACACCTTC.

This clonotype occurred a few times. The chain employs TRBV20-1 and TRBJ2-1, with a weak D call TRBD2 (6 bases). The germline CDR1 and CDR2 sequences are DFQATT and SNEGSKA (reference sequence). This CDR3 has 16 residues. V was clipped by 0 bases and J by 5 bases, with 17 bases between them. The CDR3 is CSARDSAGLYHNEQFF. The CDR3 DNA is TGCAGTGCTAGAGATTCGGCGGGGCTATACCACAATGAGCAGTTCTTC.

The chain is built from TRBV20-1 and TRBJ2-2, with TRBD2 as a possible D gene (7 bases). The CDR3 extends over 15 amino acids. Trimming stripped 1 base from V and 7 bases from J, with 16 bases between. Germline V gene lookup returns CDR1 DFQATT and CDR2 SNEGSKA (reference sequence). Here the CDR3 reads CSARVAGALDGELFF. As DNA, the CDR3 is TGCAGTGCTAGAGTTGCGGGGGCGCTCGACGGGGAGCTGTTTTTT.

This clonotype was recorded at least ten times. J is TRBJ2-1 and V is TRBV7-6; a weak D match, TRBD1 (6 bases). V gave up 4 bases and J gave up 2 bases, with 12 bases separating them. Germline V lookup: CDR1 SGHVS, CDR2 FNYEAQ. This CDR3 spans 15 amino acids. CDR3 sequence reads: CASSSTGLAYNEQFF. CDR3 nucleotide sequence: TGTGCCAGCAGCTCCACAGGGCTAGCCTACAATGAGCAGTTCTTC.

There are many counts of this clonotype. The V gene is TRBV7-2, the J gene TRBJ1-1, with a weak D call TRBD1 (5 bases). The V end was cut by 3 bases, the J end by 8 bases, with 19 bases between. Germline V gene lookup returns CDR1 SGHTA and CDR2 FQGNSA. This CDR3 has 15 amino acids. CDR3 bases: TGTGCCAGCAGCTTTGACAGATCCCGTGGAGGGGAAGCTTTCTTT. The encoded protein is CASSFDRSRGGEAFF.

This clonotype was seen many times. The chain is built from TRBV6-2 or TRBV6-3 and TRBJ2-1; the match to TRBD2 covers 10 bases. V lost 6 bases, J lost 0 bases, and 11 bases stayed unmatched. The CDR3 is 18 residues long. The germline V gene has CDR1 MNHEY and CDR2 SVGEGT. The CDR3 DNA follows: TGTGCCAGCAGCCTATCCGGACTAGCGGTATCCTCCTACAATGAGCAGTTCTTC. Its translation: CASSLSGLAVSSYNEQFF.

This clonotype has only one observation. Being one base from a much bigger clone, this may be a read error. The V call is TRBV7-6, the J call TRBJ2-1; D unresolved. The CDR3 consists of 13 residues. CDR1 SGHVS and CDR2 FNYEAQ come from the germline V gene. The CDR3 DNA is TGTGCCATCAGCTTAGTCGACGGAGATGAGCAGTTCTTC. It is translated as CAISLVDGDEQFF.

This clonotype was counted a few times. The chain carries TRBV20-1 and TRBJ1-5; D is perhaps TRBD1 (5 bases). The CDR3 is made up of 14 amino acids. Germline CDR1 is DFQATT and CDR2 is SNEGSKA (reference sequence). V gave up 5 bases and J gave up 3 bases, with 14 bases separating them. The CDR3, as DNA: TGCAGTGCTGGCGCGGGGGGTTACAATCAGCCCCAGCATTTT. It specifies CSAGAGGYNQPQHF.

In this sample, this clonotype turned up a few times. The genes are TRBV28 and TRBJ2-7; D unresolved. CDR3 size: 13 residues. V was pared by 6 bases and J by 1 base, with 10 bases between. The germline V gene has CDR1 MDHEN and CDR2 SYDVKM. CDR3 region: CASRYGRSYEQYF. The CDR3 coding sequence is TGTGCCAGCAGATATGGTCGATCCTACGAGCAGTACTTC.

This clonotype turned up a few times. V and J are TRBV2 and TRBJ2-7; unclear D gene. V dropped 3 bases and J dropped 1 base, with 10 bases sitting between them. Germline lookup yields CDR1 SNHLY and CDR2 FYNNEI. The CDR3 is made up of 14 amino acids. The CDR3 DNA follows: TGTGCCAGCAGTGAGGCAGACCGATCCTACGAGCAGTACTTC. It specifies CASSEADRSYEQYF.

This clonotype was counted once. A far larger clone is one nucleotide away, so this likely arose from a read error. The CDR3 DNA follows: TGTGCCAGCAGCCAGACCCACGAGCAGTACTTC. Its protein product is CASSQTHEQYF. This rearrangement joins TRBV3-1 to TRBJ2-7, with D hard to call. V was trimmed by 3 bases and J by 5 bases, leaving 5 bases between them. The CDR3 has 11 residues. Germline V gives CDR1 LGHDT, CDR2 YNNKEL (reference sequence).

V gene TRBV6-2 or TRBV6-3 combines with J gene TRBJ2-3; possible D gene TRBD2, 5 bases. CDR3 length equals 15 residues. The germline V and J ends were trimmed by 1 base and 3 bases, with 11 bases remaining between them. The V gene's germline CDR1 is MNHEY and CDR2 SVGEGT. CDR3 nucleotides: TGTGCCAGCAGTTACTTGCCTAGCAGTACAGATACGCAGTATTTT. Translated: CASSYLPSSTDTQYF.

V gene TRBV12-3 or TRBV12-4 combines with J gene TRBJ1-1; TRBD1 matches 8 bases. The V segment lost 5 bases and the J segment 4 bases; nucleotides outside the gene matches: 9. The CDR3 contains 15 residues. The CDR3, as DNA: TGTGCCAGCAGTGCACACAGGGGGAGGGGCACTGAAGCTTTCTTT. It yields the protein CASSAHRGRGTEAFF.

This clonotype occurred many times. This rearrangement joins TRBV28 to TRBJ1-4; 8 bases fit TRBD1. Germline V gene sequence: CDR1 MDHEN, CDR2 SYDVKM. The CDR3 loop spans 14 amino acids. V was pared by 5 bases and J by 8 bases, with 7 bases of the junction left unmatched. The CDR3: CASSQGQGREKLFF. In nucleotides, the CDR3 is TGTGCCAGCAGTCAAGGACAGGGCCGGGAAAAACTGTTTTTT.

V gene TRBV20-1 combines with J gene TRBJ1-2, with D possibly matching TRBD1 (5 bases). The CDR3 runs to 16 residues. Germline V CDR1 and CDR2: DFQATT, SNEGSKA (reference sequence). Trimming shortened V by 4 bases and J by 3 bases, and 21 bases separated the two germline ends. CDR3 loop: CSATKEGAAPYYGYTF. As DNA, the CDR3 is TGCAGTGCTACTAAGGAAGGGGCCGCCCCCTACTATGGCTACACCTTC.

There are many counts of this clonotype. The CDR3 protein is CASSLYGSLNTEAFF. The DNA for the CDR3 is TGTGCCAGCAGCTTATATGGCAGCTTGAACACTGAAGCTTTCTTT. This rearrangement joins TRBV7-3 to TRBJ1-1; D gene uncertain. The germline V and J ends were trimmed by 2 bases and 0 bases, with 10 bases remaining between them. Germline CDR1 and CDR2: SGHTA and FQGTGA. The CDR3 totals 15 residues.

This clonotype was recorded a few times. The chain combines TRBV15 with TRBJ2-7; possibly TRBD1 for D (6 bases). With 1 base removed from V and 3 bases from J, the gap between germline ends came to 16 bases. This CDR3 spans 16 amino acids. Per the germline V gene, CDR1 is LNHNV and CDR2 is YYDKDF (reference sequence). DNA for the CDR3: TGTGCCACCAGCAGAGGACCAACAGGGCCCGACTACGAGCAGTACTTC. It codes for CATSRGPTGPDYEQYF.

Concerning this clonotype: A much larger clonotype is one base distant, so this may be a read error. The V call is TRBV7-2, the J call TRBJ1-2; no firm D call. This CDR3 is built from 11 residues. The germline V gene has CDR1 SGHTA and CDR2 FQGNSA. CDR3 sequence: CASSLGRGYAF. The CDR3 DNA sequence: TGTGCCAGCAGCTTAGGCCGAGGCTACGCCTTC.

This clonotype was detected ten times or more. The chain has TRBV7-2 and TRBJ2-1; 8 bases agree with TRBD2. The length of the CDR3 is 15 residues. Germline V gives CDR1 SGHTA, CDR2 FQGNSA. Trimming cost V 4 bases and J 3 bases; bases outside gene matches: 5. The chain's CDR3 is CASSSESGSYNEQFF. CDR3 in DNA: TGTGCCAGCAGCTCCGAAAGCGGGAGCTACAATGAGCAGTTCTTC.

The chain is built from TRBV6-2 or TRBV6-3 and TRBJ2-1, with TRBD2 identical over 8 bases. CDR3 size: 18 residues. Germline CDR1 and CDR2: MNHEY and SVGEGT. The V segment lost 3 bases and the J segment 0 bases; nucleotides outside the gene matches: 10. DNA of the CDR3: TGTGCCAGCAGTTATCAACTGAGAAGCGGGAGCTCCTACAATGAGCAGTTCTTC. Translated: CASSYQLRSGSSYNEQFF.

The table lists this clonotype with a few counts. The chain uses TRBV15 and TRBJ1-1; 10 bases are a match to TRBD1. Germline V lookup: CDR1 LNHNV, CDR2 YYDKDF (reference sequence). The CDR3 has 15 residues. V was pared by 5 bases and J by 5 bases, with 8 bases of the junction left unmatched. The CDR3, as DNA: TGTGCCACCAGCGTCGGACAGGGGGTTGGAACTGAAGCTTTCTTT. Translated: CATSVGQGVGTEAFF.

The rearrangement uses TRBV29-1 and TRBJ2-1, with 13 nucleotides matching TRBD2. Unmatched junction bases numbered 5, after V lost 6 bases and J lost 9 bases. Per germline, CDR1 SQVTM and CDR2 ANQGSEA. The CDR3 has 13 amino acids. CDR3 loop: CSVLAGGPSEQFF. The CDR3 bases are TGCAGCGTACTAGCGGGAGGGCCCAGTGAGCAGTTCTTC.

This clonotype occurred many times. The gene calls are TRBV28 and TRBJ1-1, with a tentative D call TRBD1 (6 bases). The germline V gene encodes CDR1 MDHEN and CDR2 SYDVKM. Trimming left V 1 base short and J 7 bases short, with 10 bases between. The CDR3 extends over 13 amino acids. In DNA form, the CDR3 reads TGTGCCAGCAGTTTATTGGACAGAGATGAAGCTTTCTTT. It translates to CASSLLDRDEAFF.

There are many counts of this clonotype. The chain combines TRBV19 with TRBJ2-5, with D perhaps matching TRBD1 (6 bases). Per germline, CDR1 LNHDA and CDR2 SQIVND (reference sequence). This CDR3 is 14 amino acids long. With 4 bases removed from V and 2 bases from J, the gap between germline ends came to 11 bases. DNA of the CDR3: TGTGCCAGTAGTACACGGACAGTACAAGAGACCCAGTACTTC. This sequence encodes CASSTRTVQETQYF. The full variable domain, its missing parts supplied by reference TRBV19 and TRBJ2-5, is DGGITQSPKYLFRKEGQNVTLSCEQNLNHDAMYWYRQDPGQGLRLIYYSQIVNDFQKGDIAEGYSVSREKKESFPLTVTSAQKNPTAFYLCASSTRTVQETQYFGPGTRLLVL.

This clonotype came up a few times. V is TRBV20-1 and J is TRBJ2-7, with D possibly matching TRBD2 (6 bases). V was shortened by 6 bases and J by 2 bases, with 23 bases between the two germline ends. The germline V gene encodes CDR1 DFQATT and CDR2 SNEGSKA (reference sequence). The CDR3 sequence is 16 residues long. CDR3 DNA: TGCAGTGCCCGTTTTGGGACTCACATTTACCCCTACGAGCAGTACTTC. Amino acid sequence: CSARFGTHIYPYEQYF.

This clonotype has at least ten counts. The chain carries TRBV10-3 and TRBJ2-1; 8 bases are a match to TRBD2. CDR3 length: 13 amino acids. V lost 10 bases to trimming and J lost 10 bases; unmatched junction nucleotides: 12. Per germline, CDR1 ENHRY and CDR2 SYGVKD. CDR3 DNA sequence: TGTGCCACCGGGGGGGGAGCTGGGTCGGAGCAGTTCTTC. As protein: CATGGGAGSEQFF.

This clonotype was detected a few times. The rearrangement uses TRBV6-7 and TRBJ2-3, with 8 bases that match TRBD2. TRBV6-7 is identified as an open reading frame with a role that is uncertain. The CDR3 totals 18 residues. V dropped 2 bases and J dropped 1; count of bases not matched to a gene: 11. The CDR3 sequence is CASSYQQAGVLCTDTQYF. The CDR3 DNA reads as TGTGCCAGCAGTTACCAACAAGCGGGAGTATTATGCACAGATACGCAGTATTTT.